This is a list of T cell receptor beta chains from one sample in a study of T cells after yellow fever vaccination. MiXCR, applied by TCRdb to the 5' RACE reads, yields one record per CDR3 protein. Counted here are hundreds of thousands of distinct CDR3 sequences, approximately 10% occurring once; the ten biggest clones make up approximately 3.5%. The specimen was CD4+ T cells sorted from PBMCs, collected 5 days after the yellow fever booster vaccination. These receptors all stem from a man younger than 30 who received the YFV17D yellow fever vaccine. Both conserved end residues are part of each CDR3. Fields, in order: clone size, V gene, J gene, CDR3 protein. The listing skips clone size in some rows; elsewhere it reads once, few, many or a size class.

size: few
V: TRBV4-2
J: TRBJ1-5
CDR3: CASSQAQVGEGQPQHF

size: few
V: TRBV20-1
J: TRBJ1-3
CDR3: CSAREGNGNTIYF

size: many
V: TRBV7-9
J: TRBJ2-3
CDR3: CASTAWGHSILATDTQYF

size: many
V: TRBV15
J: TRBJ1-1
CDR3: CATSRVQGSEAFF

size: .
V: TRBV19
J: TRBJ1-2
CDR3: CASRLERNYGYTF

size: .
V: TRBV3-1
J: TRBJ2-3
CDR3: CASSAFRLAGTDTQYF

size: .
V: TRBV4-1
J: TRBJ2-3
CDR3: CASSQVGTTSDTQYF

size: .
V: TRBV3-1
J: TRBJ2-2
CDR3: CASSRQGSGELFF

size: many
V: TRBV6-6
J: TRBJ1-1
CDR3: CASSYLDGSSEAFF

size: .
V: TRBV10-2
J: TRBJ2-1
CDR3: CAASEEQFF

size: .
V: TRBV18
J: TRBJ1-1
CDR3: CASSSTDKDTEAFF

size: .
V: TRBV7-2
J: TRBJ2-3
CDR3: CASSLGPVDTQYF

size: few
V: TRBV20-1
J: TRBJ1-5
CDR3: CSARAHANLLSNQPQHF